These T cell receptor beta chains were read from a single sample in a study of cytomegalovirus exposure and HLA in healthy donors. Sequencing used immunoSEQ multiplex PCR; TCRdb keeps in-frame clones, though not all of them. The table includes over 100,000 clones, about 70% detected once. Sequenced material: PBMCs. The receptors originated from a man aged 25 to 45 in good health and CMV-seropositive. The CDR3 runs from the conserved cysteine through the conserved F or W. A D gene is named only where the DNA matches it firmly. A clone size is listed for some rows: how often the clone was seen (once, few, many), or a class if it is expanded.

d_gene	j_gene	v_gene	abundance	CDR3nt	CDR3aa
.	TRBJ2-1	TRBV2	.	TGTGCCAGCAAATTCGGGTATTCGTCCTACAATGAGCAGTTCTTC	CASKFGYSSYNEQFF
.	TRBJ1-4	TRBV28	.	TGTGCCAGCAGAACAGGGAACTATTTAGAAAAACTGTTTTTT	CASRTGNYLEKLFF
TRBD1	TRBJ1-2	TRBV19	few	TGTGCCAGTAGTATGGGACAGGGGGAGATTCACGGCTACACCTTC	CASSMGQGEIHGYTF
.	TRBJ2-2	TRBV5-6	.	TGTGCCAGCAGCTTGGTGTACAGGGTGAACACCGGGGAGCTGTTTTTT	CASSLVYRVNTGELFF
TRBD2	TRBJ2-5	TRBV5-5	.	TGTGCCAGCAGTCTTATCTATCTAGCGGGAGAGACCCAGTACTTC	CASSLIYLAGETQYF
TRBD1	TRBJ2-5	TRBV10-3	.	TGTGCCATCAGGGGGACAGGAGAGACCCAGTACTTC	CAIRGTGETQYF
TRBD1	TRBJ1-4	TRBV5-1	.	TGCGCCAGCAGCTTGTTCGCGACAGGGTCCTATGGTGGTGAAAAACTGTTTTTT	CASSLFATGSYGGEKLFF
TRBD2	TRBJ2-2	TRBV7-2	.	TGTGCCAGCAGCGTTAGCGGGAGGGCCTCCGGGGAGCTGTTTTTT	CASSVSGRASGELFF
.	TRBJ1-2	TRBV4-2	.	TGTGCCAGCAGCCAAGCAAACGCGGGGGTGGGGTACTATGGCTACACCTTC	CASSQANAGVGYYGYTF
TRBD1	TRBJ1-2	TRBV6-6	.	TGTGCCAGCAGGGACCTACCGGGACAGGGGACCTATGGCTACACCTTC	CASRDLPGQGTYGYTF
TRBD1	TRBJ2-2	TRBV25-1	.	TGTGCCAGCAGGGACAGGTTCACCGGGGAGCTGTTTTTT	CASRDRFTGELFF
.	TRBJ2-4	TRBV2	.	TGTGCCAGCAGCCAGGGGCCCCGTGGCATTCAGTACTTC	CASSQGPRGIQYF
.	TRBJ1-1	TRBV11-1	.	TGTGCCAGCAGCCTCACGGACGCGTCGGGACACGGAATGAAAGCTTTCTTT	CASSLTDASGHGMKAFF
.	TRBJ2-7	TRBV21-1	.	TGTGCCAGCAGCTCCCAGGGGGCGCGTCACGAGCAGTACTTC	CASSSQGARHEQYF
TRBD1	TRBJ1-2	TRBV5-1	.	TGCGCCAGCAGCCCTCTCAGGGGGCAAGGCTATGGCTACACCTTC	CASSPLRGQGYGYTF